This record concerns one T cell receptor (beta chain) sequence. The sort gate was single viable CD3+CD4+CD8-CD45RO+ cells for memory CD4+ T cells. The data belong to a study of memory CD4+ T cells and cytomegalovirus serostatus. The overall study: Of the healthy Belgian adults, 9 were CMV seropositive and 20 to 30 seronegative.

Libraries were prepared by immunoSEQ multiplex PCR; TCRdb keeps only in-frame clonotypes and omits some of them. The data show about 41,000 clones, less than 80% seen once. The CDR3 runs 13 residues. Germline CDR1 is SGHTA and CDR2 is FQGNSA. The germline V and J ends were trimmed by 1 base and 6 bases, with 7 bases remaining between them. The rearrangement joins TRBV7-2 to TRBJ2-1; no definite D call. Sequenced input: memory CD4+ T cells from blood. The sequence came from an adult in good health and CMV-seronegative. CDR3 coding DNA: TGTGCCAGCAGCTTAGTTAGAGGCAATGAGCAGTTCTTC. This translates into CASSLVRGNEQFF.